The source of this TCR beta chain is a study of blood T cell repertoires in COVID-19. Clones were sequenced by immunoSEQ multiplex PCR, and TCRdb holds only the in-frame ones, with some missing. Of roughly 200,000 clones in the sample, around 95% were seen once. CDR1 is SNHLY, CDR2 FYNNEI, per germline. The CDR3 contains 18 residues. V was cut by 3 bases and J by 4 bases, with 25 bases left in between. The chain employs TRBV2 and TRBJ2-7, with D perhaps TRBD1 (6 bases). The TCR was taken from a man aged 30-40 years with COVID-19, enrolled during active disease. Sequencing was performed on peripheral blood. CDR3 coding DNA: TGTGCCAGCAGTGATCGGCCAGGGGCACCGTTTCATTCATACGAGCAGTACTTC. It codes for CASSDRPGAPFHSYEQYF. The entire variable domain, with the rest obtained from reference TRBV2 and TRBJ2-7, is as follows: EPEVTQTPSHQVTQMGQEVILRCVPISNHLYFYWYRQILGQKVEFLVSFYNNEISEKSEIFDDQFSVERPDGSNFTLKIRSTKLEDSAMYFCASSDRPGAPFHSYEQYFGPGTRLTVT.